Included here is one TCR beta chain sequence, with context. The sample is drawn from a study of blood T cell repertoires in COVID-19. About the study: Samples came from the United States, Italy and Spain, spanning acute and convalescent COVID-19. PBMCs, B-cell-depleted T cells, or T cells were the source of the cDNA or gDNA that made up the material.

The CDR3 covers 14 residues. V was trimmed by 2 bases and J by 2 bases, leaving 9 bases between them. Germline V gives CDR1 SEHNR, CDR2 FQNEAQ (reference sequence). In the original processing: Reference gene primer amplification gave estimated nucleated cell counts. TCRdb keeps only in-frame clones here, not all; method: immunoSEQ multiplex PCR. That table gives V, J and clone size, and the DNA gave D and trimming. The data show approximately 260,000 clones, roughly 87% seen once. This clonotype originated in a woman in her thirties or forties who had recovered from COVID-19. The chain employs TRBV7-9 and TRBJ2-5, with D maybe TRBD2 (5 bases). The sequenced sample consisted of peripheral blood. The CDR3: CASSLRRGQETQYF. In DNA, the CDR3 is TGTGCCAGCAGCTTACGACGGGGACAAGAGACCCAGTACTTC.